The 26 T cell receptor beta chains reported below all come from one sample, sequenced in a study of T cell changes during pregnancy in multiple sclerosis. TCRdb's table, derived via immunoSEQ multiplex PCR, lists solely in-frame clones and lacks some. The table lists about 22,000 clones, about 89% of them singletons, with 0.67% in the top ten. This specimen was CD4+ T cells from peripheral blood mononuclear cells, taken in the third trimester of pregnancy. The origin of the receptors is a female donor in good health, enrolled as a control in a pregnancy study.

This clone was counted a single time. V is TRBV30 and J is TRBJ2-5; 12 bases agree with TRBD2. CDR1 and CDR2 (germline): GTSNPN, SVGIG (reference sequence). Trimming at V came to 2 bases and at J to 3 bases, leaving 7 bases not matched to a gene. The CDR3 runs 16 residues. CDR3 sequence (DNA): TGTGCCTGGAGTCTAGCGGGAGGGCCAGGTGAAGAGACCCAGTACTTC. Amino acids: CAWSLAGGPGEETQYF.

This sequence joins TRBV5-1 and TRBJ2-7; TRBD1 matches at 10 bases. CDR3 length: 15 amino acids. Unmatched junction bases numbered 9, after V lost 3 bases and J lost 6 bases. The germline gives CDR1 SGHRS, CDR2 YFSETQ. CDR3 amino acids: CASSYLGQGSGEQYF. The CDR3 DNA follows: TGCGCCAGCAGCTACCTGGGACAGGGGTCGGGCGAGCAGTACTTC.

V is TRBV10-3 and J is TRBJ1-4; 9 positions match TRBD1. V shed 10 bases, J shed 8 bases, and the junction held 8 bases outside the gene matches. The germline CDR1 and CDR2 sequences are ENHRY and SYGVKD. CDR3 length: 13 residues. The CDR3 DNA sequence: TGTGCCACCGGGACAGGGATTGGGGAAAAACTGTTTTTT. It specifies CATGTGIGEKLFF.

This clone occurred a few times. Written as DNA, the CDR3 is TGTGCCACCAGCAGAGCTAAGGGACTGAACTCTGGAAACACCATATATTTT. Protein product: CATSRAKGLNSGNTIYF. The chain employs TRBV15 and TRBJ1-3; D is perhaps TRBD1 (5 bases). With 1 base removed from V and 0 bases from J, the gap between germline ends came to 13 bases. CDR1 LNHNV and CDR2 YYDKDF come from the germline V gene (reference sequence). This CDR3 has 17 amino acids.

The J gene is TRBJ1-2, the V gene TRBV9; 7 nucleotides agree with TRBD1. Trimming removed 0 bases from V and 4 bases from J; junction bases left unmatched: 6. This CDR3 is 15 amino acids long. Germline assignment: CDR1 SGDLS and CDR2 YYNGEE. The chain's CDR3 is CASSVAVQGTYGYTF. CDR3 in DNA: TGTGCCAGCAGCGTAGCTGTACAGGGGACCTATGGCTACACCTTC.

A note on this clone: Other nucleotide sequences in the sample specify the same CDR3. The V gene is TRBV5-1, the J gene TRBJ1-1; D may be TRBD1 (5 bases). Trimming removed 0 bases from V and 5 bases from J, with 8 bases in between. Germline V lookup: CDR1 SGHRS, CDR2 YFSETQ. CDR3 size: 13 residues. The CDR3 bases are TGCGCCAGCAGCTTGGGGGGGGGAACTGAAGCTTTCTTT. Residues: CASSLGGGTEAFF.

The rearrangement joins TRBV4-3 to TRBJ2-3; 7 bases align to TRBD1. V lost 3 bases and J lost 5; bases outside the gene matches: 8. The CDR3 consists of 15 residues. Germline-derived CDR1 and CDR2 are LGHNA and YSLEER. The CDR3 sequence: CASSHNRGKEDTQYF. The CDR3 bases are TGCGCCAGCAGCCATAACAGGGGTAAGGAAGATACGCAGTATTTT.

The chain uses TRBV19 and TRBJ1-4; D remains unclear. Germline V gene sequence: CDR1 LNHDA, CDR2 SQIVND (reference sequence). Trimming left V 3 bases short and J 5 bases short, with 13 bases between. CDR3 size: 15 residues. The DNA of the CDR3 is TGTGCCAGTAGTATCGGCGAGACTGACAATGAAAAACTGTTTTTT. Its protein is CASSIGETDNEKLFF.

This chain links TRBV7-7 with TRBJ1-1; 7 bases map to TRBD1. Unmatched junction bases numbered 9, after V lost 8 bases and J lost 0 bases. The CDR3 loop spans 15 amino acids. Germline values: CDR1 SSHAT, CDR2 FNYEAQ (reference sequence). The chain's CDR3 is CASEPTTGMNTEAFF. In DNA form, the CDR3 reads TGTGCCAGCGAACCCACGACAGGGATGAACACTGAAGCTTTCTTT.

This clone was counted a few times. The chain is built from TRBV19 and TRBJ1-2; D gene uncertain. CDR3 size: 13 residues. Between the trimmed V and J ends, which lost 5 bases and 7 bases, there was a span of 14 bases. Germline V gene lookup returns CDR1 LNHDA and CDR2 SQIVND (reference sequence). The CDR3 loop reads CASSWAEQTGYTF. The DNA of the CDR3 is TGTGCCAGTAGTTGGGCAGAACAGACTGGCTACACCTTC.

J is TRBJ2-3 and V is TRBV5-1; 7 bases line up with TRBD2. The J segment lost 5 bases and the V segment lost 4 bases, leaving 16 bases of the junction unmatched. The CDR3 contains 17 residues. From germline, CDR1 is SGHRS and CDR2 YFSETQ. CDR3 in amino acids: CASSPSRGAGTLDTQYF. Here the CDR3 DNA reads TGCGCCAGCAGCCCCTCGAGAGGAGCGGGGACTTTAGATACGCAGTATTTT.

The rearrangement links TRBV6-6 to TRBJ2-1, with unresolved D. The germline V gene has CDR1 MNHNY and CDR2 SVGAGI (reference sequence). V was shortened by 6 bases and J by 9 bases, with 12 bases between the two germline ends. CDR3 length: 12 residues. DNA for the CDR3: TGTGCCAGCAGCCTTACTATCTCTGAGCAGTTCTTC. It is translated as CASSLTISEQFF.

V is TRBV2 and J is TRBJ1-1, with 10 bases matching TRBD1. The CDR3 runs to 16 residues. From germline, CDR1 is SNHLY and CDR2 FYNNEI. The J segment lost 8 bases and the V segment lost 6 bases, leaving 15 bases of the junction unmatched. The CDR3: CASRRTSGQGTGEAFF. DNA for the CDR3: TGTGCCAGCAGGAGGACTTCGGGACAGGGGACAGGGGAAGCTTTCTTT.

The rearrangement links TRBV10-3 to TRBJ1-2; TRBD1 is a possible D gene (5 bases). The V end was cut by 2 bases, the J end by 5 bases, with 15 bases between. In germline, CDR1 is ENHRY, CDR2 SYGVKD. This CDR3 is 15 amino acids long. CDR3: CAISERTGGDYGYTF. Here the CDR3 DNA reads TGTGCCATCAGTGAGCGAACAGGTGGGGATTATGGCTACACCTTC.

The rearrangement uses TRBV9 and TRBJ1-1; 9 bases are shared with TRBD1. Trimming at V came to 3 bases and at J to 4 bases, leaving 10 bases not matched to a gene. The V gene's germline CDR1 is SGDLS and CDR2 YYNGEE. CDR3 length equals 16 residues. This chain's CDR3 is CASSAPQGARVTEAFF. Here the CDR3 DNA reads TGTGCCAGCAGCGCGCCACAGGGGGCGCGGGTCACTGAAGCTTTCTTT.

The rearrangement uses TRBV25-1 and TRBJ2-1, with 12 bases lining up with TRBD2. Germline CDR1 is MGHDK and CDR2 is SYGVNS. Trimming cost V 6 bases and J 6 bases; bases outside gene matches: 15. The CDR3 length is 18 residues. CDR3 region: CASSTMESGLAGSNEQFF. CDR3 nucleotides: TGTGCCAGCAGCACAATGGAATCGGGACTAGCGGGCAGCAATGAGCAGTTCTTC. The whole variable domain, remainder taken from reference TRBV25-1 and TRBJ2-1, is EADIYQTPRYLVIGTGKKITLECSQTMGHDKMYWYQQDPGMELHLIHYSYGVNSTEKGDLSSESTVSRIRTEHFPLTLESARPSHTSQYLCASSTMESGLAGSNEQFFGPGTRLTVL.

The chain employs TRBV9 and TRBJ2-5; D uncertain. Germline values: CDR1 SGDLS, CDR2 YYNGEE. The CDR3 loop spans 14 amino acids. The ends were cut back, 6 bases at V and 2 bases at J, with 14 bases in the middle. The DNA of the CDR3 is TGTGCCAGCACCAAGAGGTTAGGACAAGAGACCCAGTACTTC. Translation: CASTKRLGQETQYF.

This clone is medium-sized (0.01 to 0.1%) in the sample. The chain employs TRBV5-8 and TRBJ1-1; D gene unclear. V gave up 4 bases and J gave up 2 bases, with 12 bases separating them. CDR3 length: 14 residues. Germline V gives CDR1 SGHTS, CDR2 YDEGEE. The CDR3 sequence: CASSRTQENTEAFF. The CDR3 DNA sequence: TGTGCCAGCAGCCGAACTCAGGAAAACACTGAAGCTTTCTTT.

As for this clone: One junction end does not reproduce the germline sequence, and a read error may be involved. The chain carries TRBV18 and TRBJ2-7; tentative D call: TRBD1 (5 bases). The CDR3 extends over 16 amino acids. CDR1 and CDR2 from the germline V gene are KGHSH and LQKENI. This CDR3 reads CTSSRPRVGIPYEQYF. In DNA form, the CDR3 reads TGTACCAGCTCACGGCCCAGGGTGGGCATACCCTACGAGCAGTACTTC. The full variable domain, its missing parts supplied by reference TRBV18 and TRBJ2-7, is NAGVMQNPRHLVRRRGQEARLRCSPMKGHSHVYWYRQLPEEGLKFMVYLQKENIIDESGMPKERFSAEFPKEGPSILRIQQVVRGDSAAYFCTSSRPRVGIPYEQYFGPGTRLTVT.

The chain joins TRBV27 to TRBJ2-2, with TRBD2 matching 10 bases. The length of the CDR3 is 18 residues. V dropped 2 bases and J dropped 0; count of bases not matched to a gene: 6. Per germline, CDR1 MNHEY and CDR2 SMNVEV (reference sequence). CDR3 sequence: CASSLGLAVNANTGELFF. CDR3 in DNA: TGTGCCAGCAGTTTAGGACTAGCGGTTAACGCGAACACCGGGGAGCTGTTTTTT.

CDR3 in DNA: TGTGCCAGCAGCGAGCCGCTAGCGGGGGGCGACACGGATGAGCAGTTCTTC. Translation: CASSEPLAGGDTDEQFF. The rearrangement links TRBV9 to TRBJ2-1, with 11 bases fitting TRBD2. Trimming took 3 bases from V and 8 from J; bases not matched to a gene: 13. This CDR3 comprises 17 residues. CDR1 SGDLS and CDR2 YYNGEE come from the germline V gene.

In nucleotides, the CDR3 is TGTGCCAGCAGCCTAAATACTCTAGCGGGAGGGCCTGGCACAGATACGCAGTATTTT. Encoded protein: CASSLNTLAGGPGTDTQYF. The chain links TRBV4-2 to TRBJ2-3, with TRBD2 matching over 12 bases. Germline V gene lookup returns CDR1 LGHNA and CDR2 YNFKEQ. The CDR3 runs to 19 residues. Unmatched junction bases numbered 12, after V lost 4 bases and J lost 1 base.

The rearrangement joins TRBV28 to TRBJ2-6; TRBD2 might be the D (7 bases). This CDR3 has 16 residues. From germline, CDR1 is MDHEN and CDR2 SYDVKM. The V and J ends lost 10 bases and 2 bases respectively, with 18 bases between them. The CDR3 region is CATNVGGGPGANVLTF. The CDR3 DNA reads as TGTGCCACAAACGTGGGGGGGGGCCCTGGGGCCAACGTCCTGACTTTC.

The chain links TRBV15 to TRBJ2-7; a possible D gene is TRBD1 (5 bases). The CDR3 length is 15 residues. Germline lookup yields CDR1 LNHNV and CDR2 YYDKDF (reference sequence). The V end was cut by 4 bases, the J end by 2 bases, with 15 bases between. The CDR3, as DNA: TGTGCCACCAGCATAGGGGCCGGGCTGACCTACGAGCAGTACTTC. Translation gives CATSIGAGLTYEQYF.

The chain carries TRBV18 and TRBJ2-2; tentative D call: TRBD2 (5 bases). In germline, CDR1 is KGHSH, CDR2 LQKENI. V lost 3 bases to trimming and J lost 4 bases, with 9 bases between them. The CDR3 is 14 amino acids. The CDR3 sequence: CASSPVSATGELFF. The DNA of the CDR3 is TGTGCCAGCTCACCGGTTAGCGCCACCGGGGAGCTGTTTTTT.

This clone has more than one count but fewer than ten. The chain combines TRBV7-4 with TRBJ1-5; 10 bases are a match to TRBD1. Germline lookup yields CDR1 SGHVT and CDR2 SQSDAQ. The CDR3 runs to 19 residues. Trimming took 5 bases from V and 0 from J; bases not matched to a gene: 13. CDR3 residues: CASSQRDRGWGSSNQPQHF. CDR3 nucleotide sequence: TGTGCCAGCAGCCAAAGGGACAGGGGATGGGGTTCTAGCAATCAGCCCCAGCATTTT.